This T cell receptor beta chain was recovered during a study of cytomegalovirus exposure and HLA in healthy donors. V was pared by 0 bases and J by 7 bases, with 7 bases between. This CDR3 has 13 amino acids. CDR1 is SGHVS, CDR2 FQNEAQ, per germline. With 60 Vbeta and 13 Jbeta primers, the PCR was carried out. As originally analysed: Later, 65 million to 85 million unique TCR beta chains were counted in an analysis, and approximately 10 million of them were shared. Sequencing was performed with immunoSEQ multiplex PCR; in TCRdb, only in-frame clones are kept and a portion is missing. V and J calls plus clone size are reproduced from that table; the DNA served to infer D and trimming. The profile shows under 200,000 clones, 80% to 85% of them singletons.

Sequences were obtained from PBMCs. The TCR originated in a male donor in good health and CMV-seropositive. The chain recombines TRBV7-8 with TRBJ1-5; no definite D call. CDR3 coding DNA: TGTGCCAGCAGCTTAGCGAGTAAACAGCCCCAGCATTTT. Translating it yields CASSLASKQPQHF.